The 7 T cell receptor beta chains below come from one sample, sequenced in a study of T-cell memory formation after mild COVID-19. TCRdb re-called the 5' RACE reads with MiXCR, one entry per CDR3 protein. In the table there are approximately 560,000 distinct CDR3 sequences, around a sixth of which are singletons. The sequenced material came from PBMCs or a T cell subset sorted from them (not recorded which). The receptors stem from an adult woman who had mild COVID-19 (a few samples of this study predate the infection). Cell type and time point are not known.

This chain's CDR3 is CASSKEEGRNEQYF. The CDR3, as DNA: TGTGCCAGCAGCAAAGAGGAGGGGCGTAACGAGCAGTACTTC. The chain links TRBV21-1 to TRBJ2-7; the D segment call TRBD1 is taken from the table without a DNA check. TRBV21-1 is a known pseudogene. The CDR3 loop spans 14 amino acids.

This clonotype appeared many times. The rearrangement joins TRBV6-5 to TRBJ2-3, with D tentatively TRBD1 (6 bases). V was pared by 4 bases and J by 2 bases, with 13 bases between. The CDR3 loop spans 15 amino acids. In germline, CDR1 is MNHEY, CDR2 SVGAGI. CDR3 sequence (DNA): TGTGCCAGCAGTTCCCGGAACAGGGCCACAGATACGCAGTATTTT. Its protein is CASSSRNRATDTQYF.

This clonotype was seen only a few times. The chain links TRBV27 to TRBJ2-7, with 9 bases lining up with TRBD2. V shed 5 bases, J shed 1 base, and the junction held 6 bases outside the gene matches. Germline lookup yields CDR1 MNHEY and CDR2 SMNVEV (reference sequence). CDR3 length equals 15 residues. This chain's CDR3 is CASSLAGGLSYEQYF. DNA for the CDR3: TGTGCCAGCAGTCTTGCGGGAGGGCTATCCTACGAGCAGTACTTC.

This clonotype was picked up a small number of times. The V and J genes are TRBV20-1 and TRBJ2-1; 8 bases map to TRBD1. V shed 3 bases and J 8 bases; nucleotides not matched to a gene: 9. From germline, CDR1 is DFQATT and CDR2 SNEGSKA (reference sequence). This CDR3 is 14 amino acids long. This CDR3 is CSARDRVGIDEQFF. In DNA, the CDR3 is TGCAGTGCTAGGGACAGGGTGGGTATAGATGAGCAGTTCTTC.

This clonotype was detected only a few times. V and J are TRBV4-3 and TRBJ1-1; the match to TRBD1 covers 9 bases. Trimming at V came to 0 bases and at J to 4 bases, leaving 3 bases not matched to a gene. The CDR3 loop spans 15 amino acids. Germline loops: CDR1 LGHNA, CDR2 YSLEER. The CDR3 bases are TGCGCCAGCAGCCAAGATACAGGGGGCCTCACTGAAGCTTTCTTT. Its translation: CASSQDTGGLTEAFF.

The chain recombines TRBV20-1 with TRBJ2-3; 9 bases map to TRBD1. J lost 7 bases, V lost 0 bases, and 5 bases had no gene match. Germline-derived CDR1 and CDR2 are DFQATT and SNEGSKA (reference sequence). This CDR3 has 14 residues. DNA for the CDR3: TGCAGTGCTAGAGACCCGGGACAGGGATATACGCAGTATTTT. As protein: CSARDPGQGYTQYF.

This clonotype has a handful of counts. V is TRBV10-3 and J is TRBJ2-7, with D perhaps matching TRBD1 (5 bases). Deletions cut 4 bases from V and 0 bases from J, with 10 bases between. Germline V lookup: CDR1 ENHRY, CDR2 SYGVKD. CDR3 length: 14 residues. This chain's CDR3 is CAISVYRSSYEQYF. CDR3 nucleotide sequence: TGTGCCATCAGTGTTTACAGGAGCTCCTACGAGCAGTACTTC.